Listed here are 27 T cell receptor beta chains from one sample, sequenced in a study of identical twins. In TCRdb, the 5' RACE reads were re-called with MiXCR into one record per CDR3 protein. The sample holds 250,000 to 350,000 distinct CDR3 sequences, more than 8% seen once. These sequences were also reported in another study, on yellow fever vaccine responses in identical twins.

The sample taken for sequencing was CD8+ T cells sorted from blood. The receptors here all came from a young woman in good health.

This clonotype was seen more than once but under ten times. This rearrangement joins TRBV12-3 or TRBV12-4 to TRBJ2-2; 9 bases line up with TRBD1. V lost 5 bases and J lost 1; bases outside the gene matches: 5. The CDR3 consists of 16 residues. This chain's CDR3 is CASSRTGGENTGELFF. CDR3 DNA sequence: TGTGCCAGCAGTCGAACAGGGGGCGAGAACACCGGGGAGCTGTTTTTT.

This clonotype was detected many times. The CDR3, as DNA: TGTGCCACCAGCAGAGGAGGGGGCTCCTACAATGAGCAGTTCTTC. Protein: CATSRGGGSYNEQFF. The J gene is TRBJ2-1, the V gene TRBV15, with D possibly TRBD1 on 6 matching bases. This CDR3 comprises 15 residues. The germline V gene has CDR1 LNHNV and CDR2 YYDKDF (reference sequence). The ends were cut back, 1 base at V and 0 bases at J, with 7 bases in the middle.

Ten or more counts support this clonotype. This rearrangement joins TRBV5-1 to TRBJ2-7; weak D call: TRBD2 (6 bases). The V gene lost 1 base and the J gene lost 5 bases, with 10 bases spanning the gap. The CDR3 loop spans 13 amino acids. The V gene's germline CDR1 is SGHRS and CDR2 YFSETQ. CDR3 region: CASSLIGEDEQYF. DNA for the CDR3: TGCGCCAGCAGCTTGATTGGGGAGGACGAGCAGTACTTC.

The V and J genes are TRBV29-1 and TRBJ2-2; possibly TRBD1 for D (7 bases). Per the germline V gene, CDR1 is SQVTM and CDR2 is ANQGSEA. This CDR3 has 18 amino acids. The germline V and J ends were trimmed by 0 bases and 6 bases, with 23 bases remaining between them. CDR3 nucleotides: TGCAGCGTTGAAGATCATCCGGGACAGAAAGCGGGTTCCGGGGAGCTGTTTTTT. It specifies CSVEDHPGQKAGSGELFF.

In its sample, this clonotype was seen many times. The CDR3 loop is CASMGTVSYEQYF. CDR3 coding DNA: TGTGCCAGCATGGGGACTGTTTCCTACGAGCAGTACTTC. The J gene is TRBJ2-7, the V gene TRBV12-3 or TRBV12-4; a possible D gene is TRBD2 (6 bases). There are 13 residues in the CDR3. The V end was cut by 7 bases, the J end by 1 base, with 11 bases between.

The chain has TRBV7-9 and TRBJ2-5; maybe TRBD2 (6 bases). Trimming took 5 bases from V and 4 from J, leaving 11 bases between them. Germline loops: CDR1 SEHNR, CDR2 FQNEAQ (reference sequence). The CDR3 totals 13 residues. CDR3 loop: CASSPGSVETQYF. The CDR3 DNA reads as TGTGCCAGCAGCCCCGGGAGTGTAGAGACCCAGTACTTC.

This chain links TRBV20-1 with TRBJ2-7; D is possibly TRBD1 (5 bases). Trimming removed 0 bases at V and 5 bases at J, with 14 bases between. Germline CDR1 is DFQATT and CDR2 is SNEGSKA (reference sequence). The CDR3 runs 14 residues. Here the CDR3 DNA reads TGCAGTGCTAGAGATCCCCCAGGGATGAACGAGCAGTACTTC. It translates to CSARDPPGMNEQYF.

Ten or more counts support this clonotype. This chain links TRBV12-3 or TRBV12-4 with TRBJ2-3; D could derive from TRBD1 or TRBD2 (7 bases each). The V gene lost 2 bases and the J gene lost 5 bases, with 17 bases spanning the gap. CDR3 length: 16 residues. This CDR3 is CASSLSREGAGDTQYF. As DNA, the CDR3 is TGTGCCAGCAGTTTATCCAGGGAGGGGGCGGGAGATACGCAGTATTTT.

The chain is built from TRBV5-1 and TRBJ2-1; 7 bases agree with TRBD2. Germline V lookup: CDR1 SGHRS, CDR2 YFSETQ. The CDR3 is made up of 17 amino acids. J was trimmed by 7 bases and V by 4 bases; bases with no gene match: 17. The CDR3 DNA reads TGCGCCAGCAGCACCCTCGGGACTAACGGGGCCGGGAATGAGCAGTTCTTC. Translating gives CASSTLGTNGAGNEQFF. Looking up the rest from reference TRBV5-1 and TRBJ2-1 gives the full variable domain: KAGVTQTPRYLIKTRGQQVTLSCSPISGHRSVSWYQQTPGQGLQFLFEYFSETQRNKGNFPGRFSGRQFSNSRSEMNVSTLELGDSALYLCASSTLGTNGAGNEQFFGPGTRLTVL.

The table lists this clonotype with a few counts. The CDR3 loop reads CASSPSLWDSQETQYF. CDR3 sequence (DNA): TGTGCCAGCAGCCCCTCCCTTTGGGACTCCCAAGAGACCCAGTACTTC. The chain links TRBV7-9 to TRBJ2-5; D is possibly TRBD2 (6 bases). Germline-derived CDR1 and CDR2 are SEHNR and FQNEAQ (reference sequence). The V gene lost 5 bases and the J gene lost 1 base, with 17 bases spanning the gap. The CDR3 is 16 residues long.

This clonotype was observed a handful of times. The gene calls are TRBV15 and TRBJ2-3; D is unclear. The CDR3 runs to 13 residues. CDR1 and CDR2 (germline): LNHNV, YYDKDF (reference sequence). V dropped 0 bases and J dropped 2 bases, with 3 bases sitting between them. In DNA, the CDR3 is TGTGCCACCAGCAGAGAAGTCACAGATACGCAGTATTTT. As protein: CATSREVTDTQYF.

This clonotype was detected many times. This rearrangement joins TRBV27 to TRBJ1-2, with D possibly TRBD1 on 5 matching bases. V was pared by 1 base and J by 2 bases, with 8 bases between. CDR3 size: 14 residues. The germline V gene encodes CDR1 MNHEY and CDR2 SMNVEV (reference sequence). CDR3 DNA: TGTGCCAGCAGTTTATTGGGGGAAAACTATGGCTACACCTTC. Its translation: CASSLLGENYGYTF.

The chain uses TRBV28 and TRBJ2-3; TRBD2 agrees at 8 bases. Germline CDR1 MDHEN, CDR2 SYDVKM. The CDR3 loop spans 14 amino acids. Trimming took 4 bases from V and 4 from J; bases not matched to a gene: 4. The CDR3 DNA is TGTGCCAGCAGTTACGGGAGGGCTTCAGATACGCAGTATTTT. It codes for CASSYGRASDTQYF.

This clonotype was picked up many times. The chain links TRBV24-1 to TRBJ2-1, with 8 bases fitting TRBD2. The CDR3 extends over 15 amino acids. Looked up from germline, CDR1 is KGHDR and CDR2 is SFDVKD. V dropped 4 bases and J dropped 8; count of bases not matched to a gene: 9. CDR3 loop: CATSENSGVLDEQFF. Here the CDR3 DNA reads TGTGCCACCAGTGAGAATAGCGGGGTGCTGGATGAGCAGTTCTTC.

This clonotype has ten or more counts. The chain's CDR3 is CASGLVGTGGTGELFF. DNA for the CDR3: TGTGCTAGTGGTTTGGTTGGGACAGGGGGCACCGGGGAGCTGTTTTTT. The chain has TRBV12-5 and TRBJ2-2, with 11 bases aligning to TRBD1. The CDR3 is made up of 16 amino acids. With 0 bases clipped from V and 4 bases from J, the junction kept 1 base outside the gene matches. Germline values: CDR1 LGHNT, CDR2 FRNRAP.

Ten or more counts support this clonotype. This sequence joins TRBV6-2 or TRBV6-3 and TRBJ2-2; D call uncertain. The CDR3 is 17 amino acids. The germline V gene has CDR1 MNHEY and CDR2 SVGEGT. V lost 3 bases and J 4 bases, leaving 18 bases between the germline ends. In nucleotides, the CDR3 is TGTGCCAGCAGTTATCGGTGGGGTGGCGGTACCACCGGGGAGCTGTTTTTT. Its protein product is CASSYRWGGGTTGELFF.

The chain combines TRBV19 with TRBJ1-2, with no clear D. V was trimmed by 0 bases and J by 6 bases, leaving 5 bases between them. This CDR3 comprises 12 residues. The germline V gene encodes CDR1 LNHDA and CDR2 SQIVND (reference sequence). CDR3 sequence (DNA): TGTGCCAGTAGTATAGATCTTGATGGCTACACCTTC. It translates to CASSIDLDGYTF.

A few counts support this clonotype. The rearrangement uses TRBV29-1 and TRBJ1-3; D unclear. Germline V CDR1 and CDR2: SQVTM, ANQGSEA. V lost 4 bases and J lost 2, with 12 bases in between. The length of the CDR3 is 14 residues. The CDR3 region is CSVVDSGAGNTIYF. Written as DNA, the CDR3 is TGCAGCGTTGTAGATTCCGGGGCTGGAAACACCATATATTTT. The full variable domain, completed using reference TRBV29-1 and TRBJ1-3, is SAVISQKPSRDICQRGTSLTIQCQVDSQVTMMFWYRQQPGQSLTLIATANQGSEATYESGFVIDKFPISRPNLTFSTLTVSNMSPEDSSIYLCSVVDSGAGNTIYFGEGSWLTVV.

The rearrangement joins TRBV5-1 to TRBJ2-7; TRBD1 aligns across 8 bases. Unmatched junction bases numbered 9, after V lost 4 bases and J lost 6 bases. Germline V gene data show CDR1 as SGHRS and CDR2 as YFSETQ. CDR3 size: 14 residues. The CDR3 reads CASSDQGAVVEQYF. In nucleotides, the CDR3 is TGCGCCAGCAGCGACCAGGGGGCGGTCGTCGAGCAGTACTTC. The whole variable domain, filled in from reference TRBV5-1 and TRBJ2-7, reads KAGVTQTPRYLIKTRGQQVTLSCSPISGHRSVSWYQQTPGQGLQFLFEYFSETQRNKGNFPGRFSGRQFSNSRSEMNVSTLELGDSALYLCASSDQGAVVEQYFGPGTRLTVT.

The sample holds many counts of this clonotype. J is TRBJ2-5 and V is TRBV2; the D gene is possibly TRBD2 (6 bases). The CDR3 consists of 16 residues. CDR1 is SNHLY, CDR2 FYNNEI, per germline. V lost 4 bases to trimming and J lost 1 base, with 16 bases between them. CDR3 in DNA: TGTGCCAGCAGTGCGACTAGAGCGTTAGTCCAAGAGACCCAGTACTTC. This encodes CASSATRALVQETQYF. The variable domain in full, with the rest retrieved from reference TRBV2 and TRBJ2-5, is EPEVTQTPSHQVTQMGQEVILRCVPISNHLYFYWYRQILGQKVEFLVSFYNNEISEKSEIFDDQFSVERPDGSNFTLKIRSTKLEDSAMYFCASSATRALVQETQYFGPGTRLLVL.

This clonotype was seen only a few times. The chain couples TRBV14 to TRBJ1-2; perhaps TRBD1 as D (5 bases). Germline V gene lookup returns CDR1 SGHDN and CDR2 FVKESK. V was shortened by 3 bases and J by 7 bases, with 12 bases between the two germline ends. CDR3 length equals 13 residues. The CDR3 nucleotides read TGTGCCAGCAGCCACGTCTCGAGGGGTGGCTACACCTTC. It codes for CASSHVSRGGYTF.

In this sample, this clonotype turned up many times. The chain joins TRBV5-1 to TRBJ2-1, with D possibly TRBD2 on 5 matching bases. Germline assignment: CDR1 SGHRS and CDR2 YFSETQ. V was clipped by 4 bases and J by 8 bases, with 16 bases between them. The CDR3 length is 14 residues. The CDR3 here is CASSPDSPRDEQFF. CDR3 nucleotide sequence: TGCGCCAGCAGCCCGGACTCCCCAAGGGATGAGCAGTTCTTC.

This clonotype was counted only a few times. V usage is TRBV12-3 or TRBV12-4 and J usage is TRBJ2-7; no definite D call. V was pared by 4 bases and J by 3 bases, with 7 bases between. This CDR3 has 12 residues. The CDR3 DNA reads TGTGCCAGCAGTTCCGAGCACTACGAGCAGTACTTC. This gives the protein CASSSEHYEQYF.

With regard to this clonotype: This clone may be a read error of a much larger clone one base away. As DNA, the CDR3 is TGTGCCACCAGTGAAGCCCCCACAGGGGACAAGTACTTC. Its protein is CATSEAPTGDKYF. This rearrangement joins TRBV2 to TRBJ2-7; 7 positions match TRBD1. In germline, CDR1 is SNHLY, CDR2 FYNNEI. The CDR3 consists of 13 residues.

This clonotype was found many times. CDR3 region: CAILEVGNSPLHF. The CDR3 DNA reads TGTGCCATCCTAGAGGTGGGGAATTCACCCCTCCACTTT. The chain couples TRBV2 to TRBJ1-6; unclear D gene. Germline CDR1 SNHLY, CDR2 FYNNEI. CDR3 length: 13 residues. V was cut by 10 bases and J by 7 bases, with 14 bases left in between.

This clonotype came up many times. The rearrangement uses TRBV5-6 and TRBJ2-3; TRBD1 matches 9 bases. The CDR3 length is 15 residues. V lost 4 bases and J lost 1; bases outside the gene matches: 4. In germline, CDR1 is SGHDT, CDR2 YYEEEE. For the CDR3, the DNA is TGTGCCAGCAGCCAGAGGGACAGGGGCACAGATACGCAGTATTTT. Translated, it gives CASSQRDRGTDTQYF.

This clonotype was picked up a small number of times. The CDR3 here is CASIGVTGIYEQYF. Written as DNA, the CDR3 is TGTGCCAGCATCGGAGTCACAGGGATCTACGAGCAGTACTTC. The chain carries TRBV5-6 and TRBJ2-7, with a tentative D call TRBD1 (6 bases). CDR1 SGHDT and CDR2 YYEEEE come from the germline V gene. V was cut by 6 bases and J by 3 bases, with 16 bases left in between. CDR3 length: 14 amino acids.